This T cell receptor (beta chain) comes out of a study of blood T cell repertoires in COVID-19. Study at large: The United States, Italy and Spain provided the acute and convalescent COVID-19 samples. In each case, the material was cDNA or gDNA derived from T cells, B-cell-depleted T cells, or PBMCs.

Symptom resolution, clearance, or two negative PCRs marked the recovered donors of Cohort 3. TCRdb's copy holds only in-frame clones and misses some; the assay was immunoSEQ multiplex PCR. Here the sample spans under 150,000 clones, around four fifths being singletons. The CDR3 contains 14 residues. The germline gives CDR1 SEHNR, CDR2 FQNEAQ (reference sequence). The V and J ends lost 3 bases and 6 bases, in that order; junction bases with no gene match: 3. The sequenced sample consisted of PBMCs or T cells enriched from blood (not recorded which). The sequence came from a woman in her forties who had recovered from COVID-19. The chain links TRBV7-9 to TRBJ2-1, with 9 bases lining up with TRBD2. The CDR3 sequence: CASSFSGSSNEQFF. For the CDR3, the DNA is TGTGCCAGCAGCTTTAGCGGGAGTAGCAATGAGCAGTTCTTC. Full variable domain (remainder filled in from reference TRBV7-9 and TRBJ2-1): DTGVSQNPRHKITKRGQNVTFRCDPISEHNRLYWYRQTLGQGPEFLTYFQNEAQLEKSRLLSDRFSAERPKGSFSTLEIQRTEQGDSAMYLCASSFSGSSNEQFFGPGTRLTVL.